The 6 T cell receptor beta chains below all came from one sample that was sequenced in a study of blood T cell repertoires in COVID-19. Assay used: immunoSEQ multiplex PCR; TCRdb lists only in-frame clones, some missing. This table holds 15,000 to 20,000 clones, approximately 88% found once. The sample comprised peripheral blood. These receptors all come from a human donor in a cohort sampled during active COVID-19.

This clone turned up a few times. This chain uses TRBV5-1 with TRBJ1-2; 8 bases match TRBD1. With 4 bases clipped from V and 2 bases from J, the junction kept 4 bases outside the gene matches. This CDR3 has 14 residues. The germline CDR1 and CDR2 sequences are SGHRS and YFSETQ. The CDR3 nucleotides are TGCGCCAGCAGCATGGACAGGGAGAACTATGGCTACACCTTC. It is translated as CASSMDRENYGYTF.

The V call is TRBV10-3, the J call TRBJ1-2, with D unclear. CDR3 length: 14 amino acids. CDR1 is ENHRY and CDR2 is SYGVKD in the germline V gene. V was clipped by 2 bases and J by 4 bases, with 11 bases between them. This chain's CDR3 is CAISEGLARYGYTF. The CDR3 DNA is TGTGCCATCAGTGAGGGTTTGGCTCGCTATGGCTACACCTTC.

The chain uses TRBV15 and TRBJ1-6; a weak D match, TRBD1 (5 bases). The CDR3 spans 16 residues. The germline gives CDR1 LNHNV, CDR2 YYDKDF (reference sequence). V lost 0 bases, J lost 10 bases, and 16 bases lay in between. CDR3 DNA: TGTGCCACCAGCAGAGATCGGGCAGGGCAGGGATCACCCCTCCACTTT. Translating gives CATSRDRAGQGSPLHF. Based on the CDR3 plus reference TRBV15 and TRBJ1-6, the full variable domain is DAMVIQNPRYQVTQFGKPVTLSCSQTLNHNVMYWYQQKSSQAPKLLFHYYDKDFNNEADTPDNFQSRRPNTSFCFLDIRSPGLGDTAMYLCATSRDRAGQGSPLHFGNGTRLTVT.

V gene TRBV2 combines with J gene TRBJ2-2; 7 bases fit TRBD1. This CDR3 is 13 amino acids long. The V gene end was trimmed by 10 bases and the J gene end by 6 bases; junction bases not matched to a gene: 8. The germline V gene has CDR1 SNHLY and CDR2 FYNNEI. CDR3 sequence reads: CATLGRGPGELFF. Written as DNA, the CDR3 is TGTGCCACTTTAGGAAGGGGGCCCGGGGAGCTGTTTTTT. The complete variable domain, with remaining parts taken from reference TRBV2 and TRBJ2-2, reads EPEVTQTPSHQVTQMGQEVILRCVPISNHLYFYWYRQILGQKVEFLVSFYNNEISEKSEIFDDQFSVERPDGSNFTLKIRSTKLEDSAMYFCATLGRGPGELFFGEGSRLTVL.

The V and J genes are TRBV5-8 and TRBJ1-6; D possibly corresponds to TRBD1 (6 bases). Germline lookup yields CDR1 SGHTS and CDR2 YDEGEE. Deletions cut 2 bases from V and 8 bases from J, with 11 bases between. The CDR3 length is 14 residues. CDR3 protein: CASSFRTVYSPLHF. CDR3 coding DNA: TGTGCCAGCAGCTTTCGGACAGTTTATTCACCCCTCCACTTT.

V and J are TRBV3-1 (or the pseudogene TRBV3-2) and TRBJ2-7; TRBD1 might be the D (7 bases). Germline V lookup: CDR1 LGHDT, CDR2 YNNKEL (reference sequence). The CDR3 is 14 amino acids. The V end was cut by 1 base, the J end by 5 bases, with 12 bases between. Here the CDR3 reads CASSQGRGRNEQYF. CDR3 sequence (DNA): TGTGCCAGCAGCCAAGGCAGGGGGAGGAACGAGCAGTACTTC.